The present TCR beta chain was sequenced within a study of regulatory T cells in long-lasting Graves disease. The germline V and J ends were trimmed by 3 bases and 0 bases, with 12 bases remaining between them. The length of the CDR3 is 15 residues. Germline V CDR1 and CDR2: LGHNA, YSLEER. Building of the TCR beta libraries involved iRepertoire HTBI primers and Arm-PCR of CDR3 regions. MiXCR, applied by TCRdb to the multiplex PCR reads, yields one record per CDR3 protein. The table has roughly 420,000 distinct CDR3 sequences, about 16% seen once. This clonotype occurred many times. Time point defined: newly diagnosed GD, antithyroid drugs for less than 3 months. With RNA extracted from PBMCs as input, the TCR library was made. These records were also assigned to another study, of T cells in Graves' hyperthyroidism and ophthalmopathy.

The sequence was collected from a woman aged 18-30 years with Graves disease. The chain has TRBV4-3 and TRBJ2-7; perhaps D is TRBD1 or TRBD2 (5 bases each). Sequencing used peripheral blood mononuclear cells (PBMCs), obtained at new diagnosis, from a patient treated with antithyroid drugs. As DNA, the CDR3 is TGCGCCAGCAGCCACGGGACGGGGAGCTCCTACGAGCAGTACTTC. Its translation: CASSHGTGSSYEQYF.